A single sample is the source of the 2 T cell receptor beta chains below, sequenced in a study of cytotoxic CD8 clonotypes in ibrutinib-treated CLL (dated by TCRdb to the early 2020s). Library construction relied on the immunoSEQ multiplex PCR assay. TCRdb re-hosts the immuneACCESS table, in-frame sequences only. Its copies lack some clones; in the studies checked, an unresolved V gene accounts for under half of them, and the cause for the rest is not known. Within this sample are some 22,000 clones, with approximately 81% of them counted one time only. The ten largest account for under 9.5% of the sample. The material sequenced was PBMCs, taken before ibrutinib treatment. All receptors derive from a human donor with chronic lymphocytic leukemia.

The gene calls are TRBV5-1 and TRBJ2-4; possibly TRBD2 for D (6 bases). Trimming took off 0 bases at V and 1 base at J, with 11 bases between the two ends. CDR1 and CDR2 (germline): SGHRS, YFSETQ. CDR3 size: 16 residues. CDR3 sequence reads: CASSLAGSGAKNIQYF. The CDR3 DNA follows: TGCGCCAGCAGCTTGGCCGGGAGTGGGGCCAAAAACATTCAGTACTTC. Full variable domain (outside the CDR3, taken from reference TRBV5-1 and TRBJ2-4): KAGVTQTPRYLIKTRGQQVTLSCSPISGHRSVSWYQQTPGQGLQFLFEYFSETQRNKGNFPGRFSGRQFSNSRSEMNVSTLELGDSALYLCASSLAGSGAKNIQYFGAGTRLSVL.

The V and J genes are TRBV12-5 and TRBJ2-3; D may be TRBD2 (6 bases). CDR1 is LGHNT and CDR2 is FRNRAP in the germline V gene. Trimming pared 6 bases from V and 4 bases from J, leaving 14 bases between. The CDR3 sequence is 14 residues long. The CDR3: CASGNGSAPDTQYF. DNA for the CDR3: TGTGCTAGTGGAAACGGGAGTGCGCCAGATACGCAGTATTTT.